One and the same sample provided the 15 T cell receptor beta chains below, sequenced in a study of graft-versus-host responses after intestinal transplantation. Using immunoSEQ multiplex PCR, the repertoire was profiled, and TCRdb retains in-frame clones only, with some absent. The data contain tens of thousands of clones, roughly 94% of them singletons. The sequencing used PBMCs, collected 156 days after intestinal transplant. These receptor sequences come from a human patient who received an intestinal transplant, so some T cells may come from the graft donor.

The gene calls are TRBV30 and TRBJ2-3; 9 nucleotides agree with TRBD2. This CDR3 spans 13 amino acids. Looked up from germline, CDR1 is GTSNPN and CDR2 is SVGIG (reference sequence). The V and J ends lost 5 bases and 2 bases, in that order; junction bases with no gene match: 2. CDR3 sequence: CAWAGGATDTQYF. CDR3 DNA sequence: TGTGCCTGGGCGGGGGGGGCCACAGATACGCAGTATTTT.

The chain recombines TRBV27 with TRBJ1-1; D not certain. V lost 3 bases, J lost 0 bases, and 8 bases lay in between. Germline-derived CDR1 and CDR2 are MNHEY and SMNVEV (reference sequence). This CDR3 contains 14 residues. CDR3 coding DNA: TGTGCCAGCAGTTTTCGTGGCGTGAACACTGAAGCTTTCTTT. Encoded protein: CASSFRGVNTEAFF.

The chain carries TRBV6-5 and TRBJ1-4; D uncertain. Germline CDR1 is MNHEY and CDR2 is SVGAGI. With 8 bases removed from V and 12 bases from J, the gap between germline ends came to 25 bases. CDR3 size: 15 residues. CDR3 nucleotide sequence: TGTGCCAGCGGGAGTAGGGATGCTTCATTAGTGGAACTGTTTTTT. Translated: CASGSRDASLVELFF.

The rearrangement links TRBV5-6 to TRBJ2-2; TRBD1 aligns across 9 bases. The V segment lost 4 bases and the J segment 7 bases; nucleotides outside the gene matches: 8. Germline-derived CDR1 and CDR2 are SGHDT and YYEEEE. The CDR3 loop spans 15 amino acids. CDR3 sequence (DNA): TGTGCCAGCAGCGCGGGACAGGGTAGGGGCGGGGAGCTGTTTTTT. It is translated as CASSAGQGRGGELFF. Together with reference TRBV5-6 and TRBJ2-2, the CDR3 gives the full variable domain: DAGVTQSPTHLIKTRGQQVTLRCSPKSGHDTVSWYQQALGQGPQFIFQYYEEEERQRGNFPDRFSGHQFPNYSSELNVNALLLGDSALYLCASSAGQGRGGELFFGEGSRLTVL.

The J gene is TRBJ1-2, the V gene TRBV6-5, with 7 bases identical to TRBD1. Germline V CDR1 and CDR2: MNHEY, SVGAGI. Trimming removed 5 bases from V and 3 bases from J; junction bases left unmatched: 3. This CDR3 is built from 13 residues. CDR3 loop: CASSTGTDYGYTF. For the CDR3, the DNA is TGTGCCAGCAGTACCGGGACAGACTATGGCTACACCTTC.

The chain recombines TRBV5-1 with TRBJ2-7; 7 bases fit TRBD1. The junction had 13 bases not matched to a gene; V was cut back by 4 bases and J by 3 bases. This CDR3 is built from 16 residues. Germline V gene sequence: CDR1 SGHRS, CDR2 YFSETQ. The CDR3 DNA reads TGCGCCAGCAGCGGCCTCGGGACAGAAAGAGACTACGAGCAGTACTTC. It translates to CASSGLGTERDYEQYF. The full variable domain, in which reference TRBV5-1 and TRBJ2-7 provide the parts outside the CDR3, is KAGVTQTPRYLIKTRGQQVTLSCSPISGHRSVSWYQQTPGQGLQFLFEYFSETQRNKGNFPGRFSGRQFSNSRSEMNVSTLELGDSALYLCASSGLGTERDYEQYFGPGTRLTVT.

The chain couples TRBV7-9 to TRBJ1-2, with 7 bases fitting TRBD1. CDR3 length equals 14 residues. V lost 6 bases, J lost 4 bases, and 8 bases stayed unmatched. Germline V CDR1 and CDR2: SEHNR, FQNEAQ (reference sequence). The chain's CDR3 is CASREIQGSYGYTF. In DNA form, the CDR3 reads TGTGCCAGCAGGGAGATACAGGGGAGCTATGGCTACACCTTC.

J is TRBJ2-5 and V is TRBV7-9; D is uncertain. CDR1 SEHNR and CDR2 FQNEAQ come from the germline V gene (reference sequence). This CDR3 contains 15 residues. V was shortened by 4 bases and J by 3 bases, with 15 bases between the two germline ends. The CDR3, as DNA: TGTGCCAGCAGCTCAACGAAAGCAGTTAAAGAGACCCAGTACTTC. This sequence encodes CASSSTKAVKETQYF.

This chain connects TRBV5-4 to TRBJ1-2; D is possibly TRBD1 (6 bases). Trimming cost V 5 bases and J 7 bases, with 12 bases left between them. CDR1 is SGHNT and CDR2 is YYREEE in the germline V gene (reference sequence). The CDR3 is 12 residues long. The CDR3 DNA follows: TGTGCCAGCAGGGCCGGGACAACTGGCTACACCTTC. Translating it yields CASRAGTTGYTF.

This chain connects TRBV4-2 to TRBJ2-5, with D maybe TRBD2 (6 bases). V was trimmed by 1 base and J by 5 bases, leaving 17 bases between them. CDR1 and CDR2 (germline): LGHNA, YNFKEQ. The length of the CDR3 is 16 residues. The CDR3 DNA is TGTGCCAGCAGCCAAGTGGTAGCCTGGGAGGAGGAGACCCAGTACTTC. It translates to CASSQVVAWEEETQYF.

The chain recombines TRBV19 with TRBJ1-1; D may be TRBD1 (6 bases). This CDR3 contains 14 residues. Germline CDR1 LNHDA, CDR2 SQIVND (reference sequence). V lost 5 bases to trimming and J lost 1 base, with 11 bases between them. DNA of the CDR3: TGTGCCAGTAGTTTTGGACAGACGAACACTGAAGCTTTCTTT. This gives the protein CASSFGQTNTEAFF.

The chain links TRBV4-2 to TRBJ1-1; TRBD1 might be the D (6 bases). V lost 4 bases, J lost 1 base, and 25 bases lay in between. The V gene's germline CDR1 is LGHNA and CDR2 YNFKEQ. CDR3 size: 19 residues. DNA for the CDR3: TGTGCCAGCAGCCCCCGGGGTAACGGGGGCTGGTATGAGAACACTGAAGCTTTCTTT. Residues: CASSPRGNGGWYENTEAFF.

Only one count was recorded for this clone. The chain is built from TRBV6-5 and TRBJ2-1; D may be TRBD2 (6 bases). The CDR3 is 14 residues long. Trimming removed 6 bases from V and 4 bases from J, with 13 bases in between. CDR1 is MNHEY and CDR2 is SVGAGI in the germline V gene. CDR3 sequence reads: CASRTSRGYNEQFF. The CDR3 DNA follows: TGTGCCAGCAGGACCTCCCGGGGGTACAATGAGCAGTTCTTC.

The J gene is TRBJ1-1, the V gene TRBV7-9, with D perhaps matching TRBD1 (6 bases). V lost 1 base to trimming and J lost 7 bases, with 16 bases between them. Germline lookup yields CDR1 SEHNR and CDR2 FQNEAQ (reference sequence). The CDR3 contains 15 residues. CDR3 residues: CASSLEGGDRDEAFF. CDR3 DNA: TGTGCCAGCAGCTTAGAGGGGGGTGACAGAGATGAAGCTTTCTTT. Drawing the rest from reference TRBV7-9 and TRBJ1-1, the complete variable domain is DTGVSQNPRHKITKRGQNVTFRCDPISEHNRLYWYRQTLGQGPEFLTYFQNEAQLEKSRLLSDRFSAERPKGSFSTLEIQRTEQGDSAMYLCASSLEGGDRDEAFFGQGTRLTVV.

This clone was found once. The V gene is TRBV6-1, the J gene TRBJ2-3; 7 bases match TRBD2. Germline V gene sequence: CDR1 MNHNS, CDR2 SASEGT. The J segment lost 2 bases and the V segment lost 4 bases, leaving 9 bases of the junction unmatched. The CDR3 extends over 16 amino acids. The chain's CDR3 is CASSGPKAGFTDTQYF. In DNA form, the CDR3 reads TGTGCCAGCAGTGGGCCCAAAGCGGGATTCACAGATACGCAGTATTTT.